Listed below are T cell receptor beta chains from one sample, sequenced in a study of radiation and T cells in renal cell carcinoma. Sequencing was performed with immunoSEQ multiplex PCR; in TCRdb, only in-frame clones are kept and a portion is missing. The table includes roughly 45,000 clones, 65% to 85% detected once. Source: blood, taken from a patient whose treatment included radiotherapy and nephrectomy. The receptor set was obtained from a woman in her 70s with renal cell carcinoma. Both conserved end residues are part of each CDR3. D genes are given only for firm matches. A clone size is listed for some rows: how often the clone was seen (once, few, many), or a class if it is expanded.

j_call clone_size d_call v_call cdr3_aa cdr3_nt
TRBJ1-1 few NA TRBV18 CASPSRRWLPKFPEAFF TGTGCCAGCCCGAGCAGGCGGTGGCTGCCGAAGTTCCCTGAAGCTTTCTTT
TRBJ2-7 NA NA TRBV11-1 CASSLLAEPHYEQYF TGTGCCAGCAGCTTATTAGCGGAACCGCACTACGAGCAGTACTTC
TRBJ1-4 NA NA TRBV6-1 CASSEQNNEKLFF TGTGCCAGCAGTGAACAGAATAATGAAAAACTGTTTTTT
TRBJ2-7 NA NA TRBV29-1 CSVGVTPGHEQYF TGCAGCGTTGGAGTTACCCCCGGTCACGAGCAGTACTTC
TRBJ2-7 NA TRBD2 TRBV5-5 CASSLRSGGELGVYEQYF TGTGCCAGCAGCTTGCGGAGCGGGGGCGAACTGGGGGTTTACGAGCAGTACTTC
TRBJ2-3 NA NA TRBV9 CASSVEGRTDTQYF TGTGCCAGCAGCGTAGAAGGTCGTACAGATACGCAGTATTTT
TRBJ2-3 NA NA TRBV4-2 CASSPERVDTQYF TGTGCCAGCAGCCCTGAAAGGGTAGATACGCAGTATTTT
TRBJ2-2 NA NA TRBV9 CASNSGGELFF TGTGCCAGCAATTCCGGCGGGGAGCTGTTTTTT
TRBJ2-2 once TRBD2 TRBV4-2 CASSPTSGTGELFF TGTGCCAGCAGCCCGACTAGCGGTACCGGGGAGCTGTTTTTT
TRBJ2-7 NA TRBD1 TRBV30 CAWSEDRVPIYF TGTGCCTGGAGTGAGGACAGGGTTCCAATTTACTTC
TRBJ2-1 once NA TRBV7-2 CASSLSFGRNEQFF TGTGCCAGCAGCTTATCATTCGGGAGAAATGAGCAGTTCTTC
TRBJ2-5 NA TRBD2 TRBV9 CASSVIAAGGKETQYF TGTGCCAGCAGCGTAATAGCGGCGGGGGGCAAAGAGACCCAGTACTTC
TRBJ2-3 NA NA TRBV28 CASRKGISTDTQYF TGTGCCAGCAGAAAGGGGATTAGCACAGATACGCAGTATTTT
TRBJ1-2 NA NA TRBV2 CASSEVRTVTYGYTF TGTGCCAGCAGTGAAGTCCGGACGGTGACCTATGGCTACACCTTC
TRBJ1-1 NA NA TRBV11-2 CASSLRGIAFF TGTGCCAGCAGCTTACGGGGTATAGCTTTCTTT
TRBJ2-1 NA TRBD1 TRBV6-5 CASRSLRGSNEQFF TGTGCCAGCAGATCACTCAGGGGGAGCAATGAGCAGTTCTTC
TRBJ2-3 NA NA TRBV25-1 CASSGSADTQYF TGTGCCAGCAGTGGCAGCGCAGATACGCAGTATTTT
TRBJ2-3 NA NA TRBV5-1 CASSPGLGGADTQYF TGCGCCAGCAGCCCCGGGTTGGGGGGAGCAGATACGCAGTATTTT
TRBJ2-1 once NA TRBV29-1 CSVERPSSYNEQFF TGCAGCGTTGAACGGCCGAGCTCCTACAATGAGCAGTTCTTC
TRBJ1-4 NA NA TRBV6-6 CASRLEGGANEKLFF TGTGCCAGCAGACTCGAAGGGGGTGCTAATGAAAAACTGTTTTTT
TRBJ1-2 once TRBD1 TRBV4-2 CASSPTGSNYGYTF TGTGCCAGCAGCCCGACAGGGTCAAACTATGGCTACACCTTC
TRBJ1-3 NA TRBD1 TRBV9 CASRAGGISRPGNTIYF TGTGCCAGCCGCGCAGGGGGGATTAGTCGCCCTGGAAACACCATATATTTT
TRBJ2-3 NA NA TRBV6-1 CASSEQRGSDTQYF TGTGCCAGCAGTGAACAAAGAGGGTCAGATACGCAGTATTTT
TRBJ1-1 NA NA TRBV7-2 CASSLGKGLLNTEAFF TGTGCCAGCAGCTTAGGCAAGGGGCTCTTGAACACTGAAGCTTTCTTT
TRBJ2-1 NA NA TRBV29-1 CSVVGGSTSVNEQFF TGCAGCGTTGTTGGGGGGTCGACCTCGGTTAATGAGCAGTTCTTC
TRBJ1-1 NA NA TRBV18 CASSPSSGGTEAFF TGTGCCAGCTCACCATCCAGTGGGGGAACTGAAGCTTTCTTT
TRBJ1-2 few TRBD1 TRBV11-2 CASSHTGGLNGYTF TGTGCCAGCAGCCATACAGGGGGCTTGAATGGCTACACCTTC
TRBJ1-4 NA NA TRBV7-9 CASDSLTNEKLFF TGTGCCAGCGACAGTCTAACTAATGAAAAACTGTTTTTT
TRBJ1-5 few NA TRBV19 CASSIEANQPQHF TGTGCCAGTAGTATAGAAGCTAATCAGCCCCAGCATTTT
TRBJ2-3 NA NA TRBV7-7 CASSNSRTDTQYF TGTGCCAGCTCTAACTCACGCACAGATACGCAGTATTTT
TRBJ1-5 NA NA TRBV10-1 CASSSGPNQPQHF TGCGCCAGCAGTAGCGGGCCCAATCAGCCCCAGCATTTT
TRBJ2-7 NA NA TRBV7-9 CASSLLVRKDEQYF TGTGCCAGCAGCTTATTGGTTCGGAAGGACGAGCAGTACTTC
TRBJ1-2 NA NA TRBV5-1 CASSLGQFLANYGYTF TGCGCCAGCAGCTTGGGGCAATTCCTAGCTAACTATGGCTACACCTTC
TRBJ1-2 NA TRBD1 TRBV5-4 CASSPGTANYGYTF TGTGCCAGCAGTCCCGGGACAGCTAACTATGGCTACACCTTC
TRBJ1-1 NA NA TRBV25-1 CASSDLESPENTEAFF TGTGCCAGCAGTGATCTGGAGTCGCCAGAAAACACTGAAGCTTTCTTT
TRBJ2-2 NA NA TRBV6-5 CASSYNWGHDTGELFF TGTGCCAGCAGTTACAATTGGGGGCACGACACCGGGGAGCTGTTTTTT
TRBJ2-2 NA NA TRBV23-1 CASSHGQNLRAGELFF TGCGCCAGCAGTCACGGACAGAACTTACGCGCCGGGGAGCTGTTTTTT
TRBJ1-6 NA NA TRBV6-5 CASSQTQSNSPLHF TGTGCCAGCAGCCAGACACAATCTAATTCACCCCTCCACTTT
TRBJ1-6 NA NA TRBV6-1 CASSEATGQNSPLHF TGTGCCAGCAGTGAAGCTACAGGGCAGAATTCACCCCTCCACTTT
TRBJ2-3 NA TRBD2 TRBV9 CASSAHSSGGAYTQYF TGTGCCAGCAGCGCCCATTCTAGCGGGGGGGCCTATACGCAGTATTTT
TRBJ1-2 NA NA TRBV19 CASSLDGNYGYTF TGTGCCAGTAGTCTGGACGGGAACTATGGCTACACCTTC
TRBJ2-3 NA TRBD2 TRBV6-1 CASSEWRGGFTDTQYF TGTGCCAGCAGTGAATGGCGGGGGGGCTTTACAGATACGCAGTATTTT
TRBJ2-7 NA NA TRBV18 CASSPVGDHEQYF TGTGCCAGCTCACCAGTGGGAGACCACGAGCAGTACTTC
TRBJ2-7 NA TRBD2 TRBV5-5 CASSPLLAGASYEQYF TGTGCCAGCAGCCCCTTACTAGCGGGAGCCAGCTACGAGCAGTACTTC
TRBJ1-1 NA TRBD1 TRBV27 CASSLRYGQGATEAFF TGTGCCAGCAGTTTAAGGTACGGCCAGGGGGCGACTGAAGCTTTCTTT
TRBJ2-5 NA TRBD1 TRBV6-6 CASSYGDTGGETQYF TGTGCCAGCAGTTATGGGGATACAGGGGGAGAGACCCAGTACTTC
TRBJ2-7 NA NA TRBV6-5 CASRTANYEQYF TGTGCCAGCAGGACAGCGAACTACGAGCAGTACTTC
TRBJ2-7 once NA TRBV11-2 CASSTVGGTTYDEQYF TGTGCCAGCAGCACGGTTGGGGGCACAACTTACGACGAGCAGTACTTC
TRBJ2-1 once NA TRBV29-1 CSVEDRWDEQFF TGCAGCGTTGAAGATCGGTGGGATGAGCAGTTCTTC
TRBJ2-1 NA TRBD2 TRBV5-5 CASSLKSGEVVFEQFF TGTGCCAGCAGCTTAAAGAGCGGGGAAGTTGTCTTTGAGCAGTTCTTC
TRBJ2-7 NA NA TRBV5-5 CASSLVVPSYEQYF TGTGCCAGCAGCTTGGTTGTACCCTCCTACGAGCAGTACTTC
TRBJ1-4 NA NA TRBV7-2 CASTRGDIEKLFF TGTGCCAGCACCCGGGGGGATATTGAAAAACTGTTTTTT
TRBJ2-7 NA NA TRBV4-3 CASSQDLVEVLGSYEQYF TGCGCCAGCAGCCAAGATCTAGTGGAGGTCCTAGGGTCCTACGAGCAGTACTTC